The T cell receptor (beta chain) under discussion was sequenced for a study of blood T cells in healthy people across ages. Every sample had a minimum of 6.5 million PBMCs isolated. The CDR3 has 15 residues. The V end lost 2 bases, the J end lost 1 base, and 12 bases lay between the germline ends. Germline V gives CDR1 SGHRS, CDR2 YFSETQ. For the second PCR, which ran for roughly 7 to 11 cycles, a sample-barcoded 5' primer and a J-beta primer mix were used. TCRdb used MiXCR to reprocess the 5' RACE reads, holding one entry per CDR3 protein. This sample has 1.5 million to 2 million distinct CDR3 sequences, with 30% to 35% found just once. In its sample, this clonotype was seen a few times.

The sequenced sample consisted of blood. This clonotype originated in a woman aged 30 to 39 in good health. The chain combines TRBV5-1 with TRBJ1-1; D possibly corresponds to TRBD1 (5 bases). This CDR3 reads CASSFIGAENTEAFF. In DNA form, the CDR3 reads TGCGCCAGCAGCTTCATAGGGGCCGAGAACACTGAAGCTTTCTTT.